These T cell receptor beta chains were read from a single sample in a study of regulatory T cells in long-lasting Graves disease. TCRdb used MiXCR to reprocess the multiplex PCR reads, holding one entry per CDR3 protein. The table records hundreds of thousands of distinct CDR3 sequences, around 12% of them present only once. The sample was also reused in another study, on T cells in Graves' hyperthyroidism and ophthalmopathy.

Material: peripheral blood mononuclear cells (PBMCs), obtained at new diagnosis, from a patient treated with antithyroid drugs. These receptors were collected from a woman between 25 and 40 years old with Graves disease. Each CDR3 is given with its conserved first and last residue. D genes are given only for firm matches. Only some rows state a clone size, as once, few, many or a class for expanded clones.

many,TRBJ1-2,TRBV5-1,-,CASSLVQTAYGYTF,TGCGCCAGCAGCTTGGTACAGACAGCATATGGCTACACCTTC
few,TRBJ2-7,TRBV7-9,TRBD1,CASSPEDRATYEQYF,TGTGCCAGCAGCCCGGAGGACAGGGCGACCTACGAGCAGTACTTC
many,TRBJ2-4,TRBV7-9,-,CASSSSGGANIQYF,TGTGCCAGCAGCTCATCAGGGGGGGCCAACATTCAGTACTTC
many,TRBJ2-5,TRBV4-1,TRBD2,CASSQDGRRGEYQETQYF,TGCGCCAGCAGCCAAGATGGGAGGCGGGGGGAGTACCAAGAGACCCAGTACTTC
many,TRBJ1-5,TRBV6-5,-,CASSYVQGNQPQHF,TGTGCCAGCAGTTACGTGCAGGGAAATCAGCCCCAGCATTTT
many,TRBJ1-5,TRBV20-1,-,CSARQLNQPQHF,TGCAGTGCTAGACAGCTCAATCAGCCCCAGCATTTT
few,TRBJ1-4,TRBV7-2,-,CASSKRRTPRGSSNEKLFF,TGTGCCAGCAGCAAACGAAGGACACCCCGGGGATCGTCGAATGAAAAACTGTTTTTT
many,TRBJ2-1,TRBV20-1,TRBD2,CSAIAGEVYNEQFF,TGCAGTGCGATAGCGGGAGAAGTCTACAATGAGCAGTTCTTC
few,TRBJ2-2,TRBV7-9,-,CASSRPVGELFF,TGTGCCAGCAGCCGGCCGGTTGGGGAGCTGTTTTTT
-,TRBJ2-5,TRBV29-1,TRBD1,CSANRDREAQYF,TGCAGCGCTAACCGGGACAGAGAGGCCCAGTACTTC
-,TRBJ2-2,TRBV28,-,CASSFSARQVRTGELFF,TGTGCCAGCAGTTTTTCCGCGAGACAGGTTCGCACCGGGGAGCTGTTTTTT
few,TRBJ2-1,TRBV6-1,-,CASRPALSGEQFF,TGTGCCAGCAGGCCCGCTTTATCCGGTGAGCAGTTCTTC
many,TRBJ2-1,TRBV3-1,-,CASSQAPREQFF,TGTGCCAGCAGCCAAGCCCCCCGTGAGCAGTTCTTC
many,TRBJ2-1,TRBV27,-,CASSFFGNEQFF,TGTGCCAGCAGTTTCTTTGGGAATGAGCAGTTCTTC
many,TRBJ1-5,TRBV19,-,CASSIPMGRSNQPQHF,TGTGCCAGTAGTATCCCCATGGGTAGAAGCAATCAGCCCCAGCATTTT
-,TRBJ2-1,TRBV7-6,TRBD1,CASSPDHKQGSGSYNEQFF,TGTGCCAGCAGCCCAGACCACAAACAGGGGTCAGGGTCCTACAATGAGCAGTTCTTC